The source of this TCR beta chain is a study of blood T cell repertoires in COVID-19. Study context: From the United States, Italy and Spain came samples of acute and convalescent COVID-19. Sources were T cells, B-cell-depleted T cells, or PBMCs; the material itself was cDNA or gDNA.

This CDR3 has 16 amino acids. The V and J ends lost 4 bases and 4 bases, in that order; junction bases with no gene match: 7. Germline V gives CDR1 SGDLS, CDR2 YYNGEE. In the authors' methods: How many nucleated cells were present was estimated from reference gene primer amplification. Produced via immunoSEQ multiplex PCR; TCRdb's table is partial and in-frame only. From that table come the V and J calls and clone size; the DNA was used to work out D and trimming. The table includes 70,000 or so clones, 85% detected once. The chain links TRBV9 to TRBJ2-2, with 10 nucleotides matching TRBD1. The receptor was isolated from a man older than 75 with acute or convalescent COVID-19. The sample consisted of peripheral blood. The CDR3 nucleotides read TGTGCCAGCAGCTCTCGGACAGGGGGTAGCACCGGGGAGCTGTTTTTT. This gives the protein CASSSRTGGSTGELFF.